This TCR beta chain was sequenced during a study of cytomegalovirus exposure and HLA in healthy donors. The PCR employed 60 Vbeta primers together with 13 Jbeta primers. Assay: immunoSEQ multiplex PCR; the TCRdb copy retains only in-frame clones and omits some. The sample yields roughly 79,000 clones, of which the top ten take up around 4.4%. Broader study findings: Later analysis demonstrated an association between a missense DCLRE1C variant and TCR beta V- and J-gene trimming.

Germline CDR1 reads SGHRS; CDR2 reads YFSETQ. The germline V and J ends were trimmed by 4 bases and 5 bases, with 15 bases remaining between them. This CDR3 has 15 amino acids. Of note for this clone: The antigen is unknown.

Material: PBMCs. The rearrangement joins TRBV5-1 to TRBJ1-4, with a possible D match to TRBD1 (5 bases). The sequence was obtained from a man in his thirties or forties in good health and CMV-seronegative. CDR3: CASSQNTGLNEKLFF. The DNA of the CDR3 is TGCGCCAGCAGCCAAAACACGGGACTGAATGAAAAACTGTTTTTT.